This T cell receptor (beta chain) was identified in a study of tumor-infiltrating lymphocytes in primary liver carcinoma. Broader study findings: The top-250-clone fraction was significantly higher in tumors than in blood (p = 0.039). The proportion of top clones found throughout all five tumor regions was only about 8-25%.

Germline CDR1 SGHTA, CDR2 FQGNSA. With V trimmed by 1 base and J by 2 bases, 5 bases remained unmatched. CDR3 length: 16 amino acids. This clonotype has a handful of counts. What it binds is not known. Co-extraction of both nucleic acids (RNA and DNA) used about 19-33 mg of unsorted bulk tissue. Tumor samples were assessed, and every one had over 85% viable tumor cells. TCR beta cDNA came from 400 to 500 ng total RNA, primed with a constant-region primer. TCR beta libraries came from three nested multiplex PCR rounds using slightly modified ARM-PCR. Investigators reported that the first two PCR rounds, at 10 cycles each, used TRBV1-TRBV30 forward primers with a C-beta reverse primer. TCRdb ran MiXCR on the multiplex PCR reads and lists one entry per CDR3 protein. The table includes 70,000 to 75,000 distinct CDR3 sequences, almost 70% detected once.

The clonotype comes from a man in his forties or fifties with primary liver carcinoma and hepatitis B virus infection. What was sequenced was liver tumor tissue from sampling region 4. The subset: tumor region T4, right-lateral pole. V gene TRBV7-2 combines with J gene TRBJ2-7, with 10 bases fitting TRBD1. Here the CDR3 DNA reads TGTGCCAGCAGCTTAGTAGGGACAGGGGTAACCTACGAGCAGTACTTC. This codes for CASSLVGTGVTYEQYF.